This passage covers 29 T cell receptor beta chains from one sample sequenced in a study of blood T cell repertoires in COVID-19. The data were produced by immunoSEQ multiplex PCR, yet TCRdb's version contains in-frame clones alone and is incomplete. The sample yields more than 85,000 clones, roughly nine tenths seen once. The sample taken for sequencing was peripheral blood. The receptor set was obtained from a man in his sixties with acute or convalescent COVID-19.

The chain couples TRBV3-1 (or the pseudogene TRBV3-2) to TRBJ1-6; a possible D gene is TRBD1 (5 bases). The V end lost 4 bases, the J end lost 9 bases, and 13 bases lay between the germline ends. This CDR3 contains 14 residues. The germline V gene encodes CDR1 LGHDT and CDR2 YNNKEL (reference sequence). CDR3 sequence reads: CASSRSGGISPLHF. CDR3 sequence (DNA): TGTGCCAGCAGCCGATCCGGGGGGATTTCACCCCTCCACTTT.

The V gene is TRBV18, the J gene TRBJ2-7; 7 bases agree with TRBD1. The germline V gene encodes CDR1 KGHSH and CDR2 LQKENI. Trimming took 3 bases from V and 5 from J; bases not matched to a gene: 1. The CDR3 length is 12 residues. The CDR3, as DNA: TGTGCCAGCTCACCGCAGGGGGACGAGCAGTACGTC. Its translation is CASSPQGDEQYV.

The chain recombines TRBV7-3 with TRBJ2-1; 7 bases match TRBD1. The CDR3 runs 13 residues. Germline V CDR1 and CDR2: SGHTA, FQGTGA. The J segment lost 7 bases and the V segment lost 5 bases, leaving 5 bases of the junction unmatched. CDR3 region: CASSRNRGNEQFF. CDR3 coding DNA: TGTGCCAGCAGCAGAAACAGGGGTAATGAGCAGTTCTTC.

This sequence joins TRBV3-1 (or the pseudogene TRBV3-2) and TRBJ2-2, with TRBD2 identical over 7 bases. Germline assignment: CDR1 LGHDT and CDR2 YNNKEL (reference sequence). V was clipped by 0 bases and J by 6 bases; unmatched bases: 4. CDR3 size: 15 residues. This chain's CDR3 is CASSQEWTSAGELFF. The CDR3 region has the DNA TGTGCCAGCAGCCAAGAATGGACTAGTGCCGGGGAGCTGTTTTTT.

The chain is built from TRBV7-2 and TRBJ1-2; a weak D match, TRBD1 (5 bases). The germline gives CDR1 SGHTA, CDR2 FQGNSA. V lost 7 bases to trimming and J lost 0 bases, with 12 bases between them. CDR3 length: 14 residues. CDR3 bases: TGTGCCAGCAACCAGGGTGTTACTAACTATGGCTACACCTTC. It encodes CASNQGVTNYGYTF.

The CDR3 nucleotides are TGTGCCAGTAGTATAGACAGGAGGACTGGAGGCTACACCTTC. This translates into CASSIDRRTGGYTF. The chain has TRBV19 and TRBJ1-2; no clear D. Germline-derived CDR1 and CDR2 are LNHDA and SQIVND (reference sequence). The CDR3 is 14 amino acids. V was pared by 0 bases and J by 8 bases, with 13 bases between.

J is TRBJ2-1 and V is TRBV9, with D possibly TRBD1 on 6 matching bases. CDR1 and CDR2 from the germline V gene are SGDLS and YYNGEE. Trimming took off 7 bases at V and 2 bases at J, with 16 bases between the two ends. This CDR3 has 15 amino acids. In DNA form, the CDR3 reads TGTGCCAGCGCCCTAGGGCAGGGGACCTACAATGAGCAGTTCTTC. It yields the protein CASALGQGTYNEQFF.

V gene TRBV6-5 combines with J gene TRBJ1-2; D uncertain. The CDR3 sequence is 13 residues long. Deletions cut 6 bases from V and 2 bases from J, with 10 bases between. Looked up from germline, CDR1 is MNHEY and CDR2 is SVGAGI. Written as DNA, the CDR3 is TGTGCCAGCAGCGAGGGAGGGAACTATGGCTACACCTTC. This gives the protein CASSEGGNYGYTF.

The V and J genes are TRBV18 and TRBJ2-1; D remains ambiguous. CDR3 length: 13 residues. V lost 1 base and J lost 8, with 9 bases in between. The V gene's germline CDR1 is KGHSH and CDR2 LQKENI. The CDR3 region is CASSPRVFDEQFF. In DNA form, the CDR3 reads TGTGCCAGCTCACCACGTGTCTTCGATGAGCAGTTCTTC.

This chain joins TRBV5-1 and TRBJ1-2; D is perhaps TRBD1 (5 bases). The CDR3 contains 14 residues. V dropped 4 bases and J dropped 7 bases, with 17 bases sitting between them. Germline values: CDR1 SGHRS, CDR2 YFSETQ. CDR3: CASSPGGGTGGYTF. The CDR3 DNA reads TGCGCCAGCAGCCCTGGGGGAGGTACCGGTGGCTACACCTTC.

The chain combines TRBV18 with TRBJ2-1; possible D gene TRBD1, 6 bases. CDR1 is KGHSH, CDR2 LQKENI, per germline. This CDR3 has 13 amino acids. The germline V and J ends were trimmed by 0 bases and 7 bases, with 7 bases remaining between them. The CDR3 protein is CASSPPGGNEQFF. CDR3 nucleotides: TGTGCCAGCTCACCACCAGGGGGTAATGAGCAGTTCTTC.

The V and J genes are TRBV14 and TRBJ1-2, with 10 bases identical to TRBD1. The V gene end was trimmed by 3 bases and the J gene end by 4 bases; junction bases not matched to a gene: 5. Per the germline V gene, CDR1 is SGHDN and CDR2 is FVKESK. The CDR3 loop spans 15 amino acids. The CDR3 DNA follows: TGTGCCAGCAGCCAGTCGGGACAGGGGTCCTATGGCTACACCTTC. Its protein product is CASSQSGQGSYGYTF.

This chain links TRBV9 with TRBJ2-2; no clear D gene. In germline, CDR1 is SGDLS, CDR2 YYNGEE. The CDR3 is 14 residues long. V was clipped by 1 base and J by 1 base, with 5 bases between them. This CDR3 reads CASSVSLNTGELFF. DNA of the CDR3: TGTGCCAGCAGCGTATCCTTGAACACCGGGGAGCTGTTTTTT.

The genes are TRBV2 and TRBJ1-1; D is unresolved. Between the trimmed V and J ends, which lost 2 bases and 1 base, there was a span of 5 bases. The CDR3 loop spans 13 amino acids. Germline lookup yields CDR1 SNHLY and CDR2 FYNNEI. The CDR3 bases are TGTGCCAGCAGTGAACTTCCGAACACTGAAGCTTTCTTT. This codes for CASSELPNTEAFF.

The chain carries TRBV11-2 and TRBJ2-5; no clear D. The CDR3 covers 14 residues. V lost 0 bases, J lost 2 bases, and 7 bases lay in between. Germline V lookup: CDR1 SGHAT, CDR2 FQNNGV. DNA of the CDR3: TGTGCCAGCAGCTTAGAATTAGAACAAGAGACCCAGTACTTC. It codes for CASSLELEQETQYF.

This rearrangement joins TRBV28 to TRBJ2-2; possible D gene TRBD2, 5 bases. V was pared by 6 bases and J by 13 bases, with 18 bases between. Germline values: CDR1 MDHEN, CDR2 SYDVKM. The CDR3 runs 13 residues. The CDR3 spells CASRESTSGGLFF. The DNA of the CDR3 is TGTGCCAGCAGGGAAAGTACGAGCGGAGGGCTGTTTTTT.

J is TRBJ2-3 and V is TRBV2, with D perhaps matching TRBD2 (6 bases). The V and J ends lost 8 bases and 5 bases respectively, with 14 bases between them. This CDR3 has 13 residues. The V gene's germline CDR1 is SNHLY and CDR2 FYNNEI. CDR3: CASSGDPGDTQYF. The CDR3 coding sequence is TGTGCCAGCTCGGGAGACCCGGGAGATACGCAGTATTTT.

J is TRBJ2-7 and V is TRBV18; 15 positions match TRBD2. The CDR3 is 15 amino acids. Germline CDR1 and CDR2: KGHSH and LQKENI. V was clipped by 2 bases and J by 5 bases; unmatched bases: 1. Written as DNA, the CDR3 is TGTGCCAGCTCACCAGGGACTAGCGGGAGGAACGAGCAGTACTTC. This encodes CASSPGTSGRNEQYF.

The chain is built from TRBV6-5 and TRBJ2-1; TRBD2 aligns across 13 bases. Germline V gene data show CDR1 as MNHEY and CDR2 as SVGAGI. Trimming cost V 5 bases and J 9 bases; bases outside gene matches: 4. The CDR3 is made up of 14 amino acids. CDR3 DNA: TGTGCCAGCAGTAGGACTAGCGGGAGCGGTGAGCAGTTCTTC. This codes for CASSRTSGSGEQFF.

The chain carries TRBV5-4 and TRBJ2-7, with 8 bases fitting TRBD2. Unmatched junction bases numbered 11, after V lost 4 bases and J lost 2 bases. Germline CDR1 reads SGHNT; CDR2 reads YYREEE (reference sequence). The CDR3 covers 16 residues. CDR3 in amino acids: CASSPEAGRATYEQYV. Here the CDR3 DNA reads TGTGCCAGCAGCCCTGAGGCCGGGAGGGCCACCTACGAGCAGTACGTC.

In its sample, this clone was seen a few times. The chain has TRBV29-1 and TRBJ2-5; 9 bases agree with TRBD1. With V trimmed by 0 bases and J by 2 bases, 7 bases remained unmatched. This CDR3 contains 16 residues. CDR1 is SQVTM, CDR2 ANQGSEA, per germline. DNA of the CDR3: TGCAGCGTTGAAGATCAGGTGACAGGGGGGCAAGAGACCCAGTACTTC. This sequence encodes CSVEDQVTGGQETQYF.

Turning to this clone: Other DNA sequences in the same sample also yield this CDR3. V and J are TRBV19 and TRBJ1-1, with D maybe TRBD1 (6 bases). The germline V gene encodes CDR1 LNHDA and CDR2 SQIVND (reference sequence). This CDR3 region has 13 residues. Trimming cost V 6 bases and J 1 base, with 9 bases left between them. The CDR3 here is CASSTTGNTEAFF. CDR3 coding DNA: TGTGCCAGTAGCACGACAGGGAACACTGAAGCTTTCTTT.

The V call is TRBV7-3, the J call TRBJ2-1; TRBD2 aligns across 11 bases. CDR1 is SGHTA, CDR2 FQGTGA, per germline. J gave up 4 bases and V 5 bases, and 4 bases lay outside the gene matches. The CDR3 sequence is 15 residues long. The CDR3 region has the DNA TGTGCCAGCAGCCCAATAGCGGGAGGGTACAATGAGCAGTTCTTC. Translating gives CASSPIAGGYNEQFF.

This clone has a single count. The chain joins TRBV9 to TRBJ1-6; 7 bases match TRBD1. With V trimmed by 1 base and J by 9 bases, 7 bases remained unmatched. This CDR3 has 15 amino acids. Per germline, CDR1 SGDLS and CDR2 YYNGEE. The CDR3 region has the DNA TGTGCCAGCAGCGTAACGCAGGGGGTTGGTTCACCCCTCCACTTT. It encodes CASSVTQGVGSPLHF.

The chain uses TRBV7-9 and TRBJ1-2; 8 bases align to TRBD1. The germline gives CDR1 SEHNR, CDR2 FQNEAQ (reference sequence). This CDR3 contains 15 residues. Trimming at V came to 5 bases and at J to 5 bases, leaving 10 bases not matched to a gene. The CDR3 DNA reads TGTGCCAGCAGCCCTGGACAGGGAACCCGGTATGGCTACACCTTC. Its translation is CASSPGQGTRYGYTF.

J is TRBJ2-1 and V is TRBV18, with 8 bases identical to TRBD2. The CDR3 contains 15 residues. The junction had 8 bases not matched to a gene; V was cut back by 2 bases and J by 8 bases. From germline, CDR1 is KGHSH and CDR2 LQKENI. CDR3 protein: CASSPRSGSIHEQFF. In nucleotides, the CDR3 is TGTGCCAGCTCACCAAGGAGCGGGAGTATCCATGAGCAGTTCTTC.

This clone occurred once. J is TRBJ1-2 and V is TRBV7-9; weak D call: TRBD1 (5 bases). V shed 3 bases and J shed 1 base, with 12 bases lying between them. Germline V lookup: CDR1 SEHNR, CDR2 FQNEAQ (reference sequence). This CDR3 is built from 15 residues. CDR3 region: CASSFLNRSNYGYTF. The CDR3 bases are TGTGCCAGCAGCTTTCTGAACAGGAGTAACTATGGCTACACCTTC. Full variable domain (rest looked up from reference TRBV7-9 and TRBJ1-2): DTGVSQNPRHKITKRGQNVTFRCDPISEHNRLYWYRQTLGQGPEFLTYFQNEAQLEKSRLLSDRFSAERPKGSFSTLEIQRTEQGDSAMYLCASSFLNRSNYGYTFGSGTRLTVV.

This chain connects TRBV19 to TRBJ1-5; D is perhaps TRBD1 (5 bases). The germline V and J ends were trimmed by 3 bases and 6 bases, with 12 bases remaining between them. This CDR3 comprises 14 residues. Germline CDR1 and CDR2: LNHDA and SQIVND (reference sequence). CDR3 sequence: CASSISGVGQPQHF. The DNA for the CDR3 is TGTGCCAGTAGTATTTCGGGGGTCGGTCAGCCCCAGCATTTT.

As regards this clone: The junction shows a germline mismatch at one end, possibly a read error. This chain joins TRBV12-3 or TRBV12-4 and TRBJ2-1; 9 bases agree with TRBD1. This CDR3 has 11 residues. CDR3 bases: TGTGCCAGCAGTTTAAACAGGGGGCGGATCTTC. It specifies CASSLNRGRIF.